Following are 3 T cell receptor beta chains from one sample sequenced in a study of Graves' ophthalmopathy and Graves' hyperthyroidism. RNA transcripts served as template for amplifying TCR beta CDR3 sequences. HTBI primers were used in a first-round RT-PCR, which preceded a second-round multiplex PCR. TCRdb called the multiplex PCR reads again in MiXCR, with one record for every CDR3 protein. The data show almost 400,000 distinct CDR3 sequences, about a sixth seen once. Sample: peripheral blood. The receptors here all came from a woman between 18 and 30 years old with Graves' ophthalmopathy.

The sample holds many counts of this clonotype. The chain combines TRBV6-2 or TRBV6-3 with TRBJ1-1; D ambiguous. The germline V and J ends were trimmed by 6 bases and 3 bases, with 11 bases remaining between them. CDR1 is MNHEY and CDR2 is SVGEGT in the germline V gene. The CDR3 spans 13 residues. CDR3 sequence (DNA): TGTGCCAGCAGCAATGCAGAGTACACTGAAGCTTTCTTT. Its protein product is CASSNAEYTEAFF.

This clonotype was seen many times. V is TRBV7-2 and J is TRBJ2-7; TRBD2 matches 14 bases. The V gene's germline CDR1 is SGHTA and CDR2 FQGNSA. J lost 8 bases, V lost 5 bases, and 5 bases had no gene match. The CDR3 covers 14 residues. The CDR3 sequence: CASSTGLAGGKQYF. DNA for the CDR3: TGTGCCAGCAGCACCGGACTAGCGGGGGGCAAGCAGTACTTC.

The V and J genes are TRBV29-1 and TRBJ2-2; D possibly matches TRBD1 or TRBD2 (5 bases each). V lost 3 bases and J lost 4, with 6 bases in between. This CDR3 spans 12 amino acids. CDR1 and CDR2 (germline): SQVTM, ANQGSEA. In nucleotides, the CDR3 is TGCAGCGTTGAGAGGGGCACCGGGGAGCTGTTTTTT. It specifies CSVERGTGELFF.